Each of the 4 T cell receptor beta chains below was sequenced from the same sample in a study of cytomegalovirus exposure and HLA in healthy donors. PCR employed 60 Vbeta and 13 Jbeta primers. Sequencing used immunoSEQ multiplex PCR; TCRdb keeps in-frame clones, though not all of them. The table records about 120,000 clones, under 85% of them present only once. Sequencing was performed on PBMCs. These receptors came from a man in his forties or fifties in good health and CMV-seropositive.

This clone was detected only once. This rearrangement joins TRBV4-3 to TRBJ1-6; TRBD1 matches 8 bases. V shed 0 bases, J shed 8 bases, and the junction held 6 bases outside the gene matches. The CDR3 is made up of 16 amino acids. Germline lookup yields CDR1 LGHNA and CDR2 YSLEER. The CDR3 DNA reads as TGCGCCAGCAGCCAAGAATCAGGGGGCGGGTATTCACCCCTCCACTTT. Protein: CASSQESGGGYSPLHF.

The V and J genes are TRBV25-1 and TRBJ2-2; TRBD1 agrees at 9 bases. Looked up from germline, CDR1 is MGHDK and CDR2 is SYGVNS. The CDR3 is 16 amino acids. The trim removed 7 bases at V and 4 bases at J, leaving 10 bases unmatched. CDR3 DNA: TGTGCCAGCACCTTTGCTGGGACAGGGACCACCGGGGAGCTGTTTTTT. Its protein product is CASTFAGTGTTGELFF.

This clone was counted a single time. The chain recombines TRBV30 with TRBJ1-2; 9 nucleotides line up with TRBD1. The CDR3 spans 14 residues. Germline V CDR1 and CDR2: GTSNPN, SVGIG (reference sequence). Trimming removed 1 base from V and 5 bases from J; junction bases left unmatched: 5. The CDR3 region is CAWSGQGVKYGYTF. In DNA, the CDR3 is TGTGCCTGGAGTGGACAGGGGGTAAAATATGGCTACACCTTC.

As to this clone: An end of the junction does not agree with germline; a read error may underlie this. The rearrangement links TRBV7-7 to TRBJ1-6; D remains ambiguous. Germline-derived CDR1 and CDR2 are SSHAT and FNYEAQ (reference sequence). The CDR3 runs 13 residues. Here the CDR3 reads CASSLGENSPLHF. CDR3 DNA: TGTGCTAGCAGCTTAGGCGAGAATTCACCCCTCCACTTT.